A selection of T cell receptor beta chains follows, all from one sample in a study of cytotoxic CD8 clonotypes in ibrutinib-treated CLL. Only in-frame clones appear in the TCRdb table, and some are missing; sequencing was by immunoSEQ multiplex PCR. Of around 140,000 clones in the sample, 70% to 90% were seen once. The source was PBMCs, collected after 24 months of ibrutinib treatment. The origin of the receptors is a human donor with chronic lymphocytic leukemia. CDR3s include the opening cysteine and the closing phenylalanine or tryptophan. D genes are given only for firm matches. The size of a clone is reported for some rows only, either as once, few or many, or as a class for expanded clones.

j_call	d_call	v_call	cdr3_length	clone_size	cdr3_nt	cdr3_aa
TRBJ2-3	-	TRBV6-1	15	-	TGTGCCAGCAGTGTGACAGGATTCAGCACAGATACGCAGTATTTT	CASSVTGFSTDTQYF
TRBJ2-6	-	TRBV7-9	14	-	TGTGCCAGCAGCTTTAACTCTGGGGCCAACGTCCTGACTTTC	CASSFNSGANVLTF
TRBJ2-7	TRBD1	TRBV28	14	-	TGTGCCAGCAGCCCCCGGGACAGAGACTACGAGCAGTACTTC	CASSPRDRDYEQYF
TRBJ2-3	-	TRBV4-1	18	-	TGCGCCAGCAGCCTACGAAACCCCGACAGTCCAGGCACAGATACGCAGTATTTT	CASSLRNPDSPGTDTQYF
TRBJ1-1	TRBD1	TRBV7-3	16	-	TGTGCCAGCAGCATCGGGACAGGGGGCATGAACACTGAAGCTTTCTTT	CASSIGTGGMNTEAFF
TRBJ2-3	-	TRBV7-6	17	-	TGTGCCAGTAGCAGCGACTATGGCGGCTCTAGCACAGATACGCAGTATTTT	CASSSDYGGSSTDTQYF
TRBJ2-1	TRBD2	TRBV30	15	-	TGTACCTGGAGTGGGGGTGGACTAGCGCGGAATGAGCAGTTCTTC	CTWSGGGLARNEQFF
TRBJ1-5	-	TRBV10-2	17	-	TGCGCCAGCAGTGGGGTAGGGGGGGATGCTTGGAATCAGCCCCAGCATTTT	CASSGVGGDAWNQPQHF
TRBJ2-1	-	TRBV28	16	few	TGTGCCAGCAGAGGACATTCGTCGCGCTCCTACAATGAGCAGTTCTTC	CASRGHSSRSYNEQFF
TRBJ2-2	-	TRBV4-1	15	once	TGCGCCAGCAGCCAAGTCGGGGGAAGGCCCGGGGAGCTGTTTTTT	CASSQVGGRPGELFF
TRBJ1-3	TRBD1	TRBV12-5	15	-	TGTGCTAGTGGTCCAGACAGGGGGCTTGGAAACACCATATATTTT	CASGPDRGLGNTIYF
TRBJ2-7	TRBD1	TRBV19	15	-	TGTGCCAGTAGTACGGGACAGGGTCTCTCCTACGAGCAGTACTTC	CASSTGQGLSYEQYF
TRBJ2-5	TRBD2	TRBV19	14	-	TGTGCCAGTAGCGGGACTAGCGGCCAAGAGACCCAGTACTTC	CASSGTSGQETQYF
TRBJ1-1	TRBD1	TRBV28	16	-	TGTGCCAGCAGTTTGAGGCCGGGACAGGGAGTAGGTGGGGCCTTCTTT	CASSLRPGQGVGGAFF
TRBJ2-2	TRBD1	TRBV5-4	16	-	TGTGCCAGCAGCTTGTGGACAGGGGACGACACCGGGGAGCTGTTTTTT	CASSLWTGDDTGELFF